The 7 T cell receptor beta chains below come from one sample, sequenced in a study of T-cell reconstitution after alpha-beta-depleted transplantation in children. For TCRbeta, the library was prepared with unique molecular identifiers. TCRdb redid the calling of the PCR reads with MiXCR, one entry per CDR3 protein. The top ten hold roughly 25% of the sample, which has 110,000 or so distinct CDR3 sequences, approximately 6.6% seen once. The sequencing here drew on PBMCs, mostly from graft donor cells, taken 360 days after TCRalphabeta/CD19-depleted stem cell transplant. The receptors here all came from a male patient under 10 years old who had a stem cell transplant for acute lymphoblastic leukemia, so the T cells may come from the graft donor.

This clonotype was seen repeatedly, ten times or more. The chain combines TRBV4-3 with TRBJ2-7; 10 bases map to TRBD1. V shed 0 bases, J shed 4 bases, and the junction held 3 bases outside the gene matches. The CDR3 loop spans 15 amino acids. The germline CDR1 and CDR2 sequences are LGHNA and YSLEER. CDR3 bases: TGCGCCAGCAGCCAAGATCGGGACAGGGGATACGAGCAGTACTTC. It is translated as CASSQDRDRGYEQYF.

This clonotype was counted ten times or more. The rearrangement links TRBV28 to TRBJ1-2; D is uncertain. CDR3 length: 10 residues. V lost 6 bases to trimming and J lost 11 bases, with 10 bases between them. Per germline, CDR1 MDHEN and CDR2 SYDVKM. CDR3 DNA sequence: TGTGCCAGCAGCCGGTCTCGATACACCTTC. Translated: CASSRSRYTF.

This clonotype was found many times. This chain uses TRBV7-7 with TRBJ2-2, with TRBD2 as a possible D gene (5 bases). This CDR3 is 16 amino acids long. Germline lookup yields CDR1 SSHAT and CDR2 FNYEAQ (reference sequence). V was shortened by 3 bases and J by 0 bases, with 11 bases between the two germline ends. CDR3 nucleotides: TGTGCCAGCAGCTTGGTTGACGGGGCGAACACCGGGGAGCTGTTTTTT. Translated: CASSLVDGANTGELFF.

This clonotype has a count of ten or more. This chain joins TRBV7-2 and TRBJ2-3; the D gene is possibly TRBD2 (5 bases). In germline, CDR1 is SGHTA, CDR2 FQGNSA. The germline V and J ends were trimmed by 3 bases and 1 base, with 14 bases remaining between them. CDR3 length: 16 residues. The CDR3 protein is CASSLRLAVGTDTQYF. Here the CDR3 DNA reads TGTGCCAGCAGCTTGAGGCTAGCTGTCGGCACAGATACGCAGTATTTT.

V gene TRBV5-8 combines with J gene TRBJ2-1; the match to TRBD2 covers 12 bases. CDR3 length equals 17 residues. Unmatched junction bases numbered 1, after V lost 0 bases and J lost 0 bases. In germline, CDR1 is SGHTS, CDR2 YDEGEE. CDR3 in amino acids: CASSLGLAGASYNEQFF. CDR3 DNA: TGTGCCAGCAGCTTGGGACTAGCGGGGGCCTCCTACAATGAGCAGTTCTTC.

This clonotype was seen ten or more times. The chain has TRBV7-9 and TRBJ1-4, with 8 bases aligning to TRBD1. Trimming at V came to 8 bases and at J to 7 bases, leaving 9 bases not matched to a gene. The CDR3 contains 14 residues. Per the germline V gene, CDR1 is SEHNR and CDR2 is FQNEAQ (reference sequence). CDR3: CASQVGQGSEKLFF. CDR3 nucleotides: TGTGCCAGCCAGGTCGGACAGGGCAGTGAAAAACTGTTTTTT. Supplemented by reference TRBV7-9 and TRBJ1-4, the full variable domain reads DTGVSQNPRHKITKRGQNVTFRCDPISEHNRLYWYRQTLGQGPEFLTYFQNEAQLEKSRLLSDRFSAERPKGSFSTLEIQRTEQGDSAMYLCASQVGQGSEKLFFGSGTQLSVL.

Many counts were recorded for this clonotype. The V and J genes are TRBV29-1 and TRBJ1-1, with D perhaps TRBD1 (5 bases). The germline CDR1 and CDR2 sequences are SQVTM and ANQGSEA. V lost 7 bases and J 1 base, leaving 10 bases between the germline ends. The length of the CDR3 is 12 residues. The CDR3 sequence is CSGGLRNTEAFF. CDR3 DNA sequence: TGCAGCGGGGGGTTGAGGAACACTGAAGCTTTCTTT. The full variable domain, its missing parts supplied by reference TRBV29-1 and TRBJ1-1, is SAVISQKPSRDICQRGTSLTIQCQVDSQVTMMFWYRQQPGQSLTLIATANQGSEATYESGFVIDKFPISRPNLTFSTLTVSNMSPEDSSIYLCSGGLRNTEAFFGQGTRLTVV.